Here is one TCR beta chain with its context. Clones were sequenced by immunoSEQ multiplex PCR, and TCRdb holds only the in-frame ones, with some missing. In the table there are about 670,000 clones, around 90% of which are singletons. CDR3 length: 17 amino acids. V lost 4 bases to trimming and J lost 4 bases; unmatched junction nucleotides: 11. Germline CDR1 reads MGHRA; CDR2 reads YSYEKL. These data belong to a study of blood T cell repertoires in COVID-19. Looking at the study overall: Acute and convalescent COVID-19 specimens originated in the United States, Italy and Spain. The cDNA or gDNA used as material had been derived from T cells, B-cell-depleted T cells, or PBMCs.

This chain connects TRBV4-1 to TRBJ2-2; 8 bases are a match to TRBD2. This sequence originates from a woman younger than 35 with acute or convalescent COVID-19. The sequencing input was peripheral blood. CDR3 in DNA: TGCGCCAGCAGCCCGAGCGGGATAGCGGGGTCCACCGGGGAGCTGTTTTTT. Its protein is CASSPSGIAGSTGELFF.